The 23 T cell receptor beta chains presented below share a single source sample, sequenced in a study of shared clonotypes between healthy human individuals. Assay: immunoSEQ multiplex PCR; the TCRdb copy retains only in-frame clones and omits some. The profile shows around 330,000 clones, around two thirds of them singletons. What was sequenced was memory CD4+ T cells sorted from blood. The subset is: CD45RA-negative fraction. Source of these receptors: a man aged 25-45 years in good health.

Within the sample, this clone is medium-sized. The chain joins TRBV4-3 to TRBJ1-3, with D uncertain. Trimming left V 2 bases short and J 8 bases short, with 16 bases between. This CDR3 comprises 15 residues. Germline CDR1 LGHNA, CDR2 YSLEER. CDR3 sequence reads: CASSQTPLGGYTIYF. In nucleotides, the CDR3 is TGCGCCAGCAGCCAAACCCCATTAGGAGGTTACACCATATATTTT.

Comments on this clone: This sample includes further DNA sequences coding for the same CDR3. V gene TRBV9 combines with J gene TRBJ2-3; D unresolved. This CDR3 has 13 amino acids. V was pared by 2 bases and J by 3 bases, with 7 bases between. Germline V gene sequence: CDR1 SGDLS, CDR2 YYNGEE. The CDR3 DNA is TGTGCCAGCAGCGTGGGCTTTACAGATACGCAGTATTTT. Residues: CASSVGFTDTQYF.

The chain joins TRBV4-3 to TRBJ2-5, with D perhaps TRBD1 (5 bases). CDR3 length: 14 amino acids. Germline CDR1 is LGHNA and CDR2 is YSLEER. V was clipped by 1 base and J by 4 bases, with 10 bases between them. This chain's CDR3 is CASSQARAVETQYF. DNA for the CDR3: TGCGCCAGCAGCCAAGCCAGGGCGGTAGAGACCCAGTACTTC.

This sequence joins TRBV5-1 and TRBJ2-6; a weak D match, TRBD1 (5 bases). Trimming shortened V by 7 bases and J by 1 base, and 18 bases separated the two germline ends. The V gene's germline CDR1 is SGHRS and CDR2 YFSETQ. This CDR3 spans 17 amino acids. The CDR3 here is CASAPIRSGSGANVLTF. For the CDR3, the DNA is TGCGCCAGCGCCCCAATACGTTCAGGGTCTGGGGCCAACGTCCTGACTTTC.

This chain links TRBV6-1 with TRBJ2-1, with 10 bases lining up with TRBD2. Looked up from germline, CDR1 is MNHNS and CDR2 is SASEGT. CDR3 length: 13 residues. V shed 8 bases, J shed 9 bases, and the junction held 7 bases outside the gene matches. The CDR3 DNA follows: TGTGCCAGCTGGCTAGCGGGAGTCGGTGAGCAGTTCTTC. This encodes CASWLAGVGEQFF.

CDR3 DNA sequence: TGTGCCAGCAGTTTAGGGGGACCGGGACTAGCGGGTAACAATGAGCAGTTCTTC. It yields the protein CASSLGGPGLAGNNEQFF. The chain carries TRBV27 and TRBJ2-1; TRBD2 agrees at 12 bases. CDR3 length: 18 residues. The ends lost 2 bases at V and 5 bases at J; junction bases unmatched: 10. Germline V gene data show CDR1 as MNHEY and CDR2 as SMNVEV (reference sequence).

Only one count was recorded for this clone. The chain employs TRBV5-1 and TRBJ2-5; 9 positions agree with TRBD1. With V trimmed by 3 bases and J by 2 bases, 11 bases remained unmatched. From germline, CDR1 is SGHRS and CDR2 YFSETQ. The CDR3 spans 17 residues. This CDR3 is CASSSGQGHPSQETQYF. The DNA for the CDR3 is TGCGCCAGCAGCTCAGGACAGGGGCACCCCTCTCAAGAGACCCAGTACTTC.

V gene TRBV7-8 combines with J gene TRBJ2-1; D remains ambiguous. V was clipped by 3 bases and J by 5 bases, with 14 bases between them. The CDR3 length is 15 residues. Germline V gene data show CDR1 as SGHVS and CDR2 as FQNEAQ. CDR3 DNA sequence: TGTGCCAGCAGCTTTGGCTCGGCTACGGACAATGAGCAGTTCTTC. Its translation: CASSFGSATDNEQFF.

This sequence joins TRBV7-9 and TRBJ1-3; D unresolved. Trimming took 0 bases from V and 1 from J, leaving 10 bases between them. CDR3 size: 16 residues. The germline V gene encodes CDR1 SEHNR and CDR2 FQNEAQ (reference sequence). CDR3 region: CASSLAPAASGNTIYF. CDR3 in DNA: TGTGCCAGCAGCTTAGCGCCGGCAGCTTCTGGAAACACCATATATTTT.

This clone was seen only a few times. The chain recombines TRBV6-6 with TRBJ2-7; D is undetermined. The V gene's germline CDR1 is MNHNY and CDR2 SVGAGI (reference sequence). The CDR3 has 15 amino acids. V dropped 2 bases and J dropped 5 bases, with 16 bases sitting between them. The CDR3 bases are TGTGCCAGCAGTTACAGTAAGGGTTACAAAAACGAGCAGTACTTC. This encodes CASSYSKGYKNEQYF.

This clone was recorded many times. The J gene is TRBJ2-2, the V gene TRBV10-3; D is undetermined. V lost 3 bases and J 4 bases, leaving 9 bases between the germline ends. The germline V gene has CDR1 ENHRY and CDR2 SYGVKD. The CDR3 is 14 amino acids. CDR3 residues: CAISDPRATGELFF. CDR3 in DNA: TGTGCCATCAGTGACCCCCGGGCCACCGGGGAGCTGTTTTTT.

The V call is TRBV6-5, the J call TRBJ2-7, with D maybe TRBD1 (5 bases). The CDR3 sequence is 15 residues long. CDR1 and CDR2 from the germline V gene are MNHEY and SVGAGI. Trimming pared 5 bases from V and 0 bases from J, leaving 14 bases between. The CDR3 region has the DNA TGTGCCAGCAGTCCCATCAGGGCCGGCTCCTACGAGCAGTACTTC. Translated: CASSPIRAGSYEQYF.

The chain carries TRBV20-1 and TRBJ1-1; D is uncertain. The CDR3 loop spans 11 amino acids. The V end was cut by 3 bases, the J end by 10 bases, with 12 bases between. Per the germline V gene, CDR1 is DFQATT and CDR2 is SNEGSKA (reference sequence). The DNA for the CDR3 is TGCAGTGCTAGCTGGAGCACAAGAGCTTTCTTT. This translates into CSASWSTRAFF.

This clone was counted between two and nine times. Within the sample, other DNA sequences also encode this same CDR3. The chain uses TRBV5-1 and TRBJ2-7; maybe TRBD1 (6 bases). The germline V gene encodes CDR1 SGHRS and CDR2 YFSETQ. Deletions cut 0 bases from V and 4 bases from J, with 11 bases between. CDR3 length equals 14 residues. In nucleotides, the CDR3 is TGCGCCAGCAGCTTGGCAGTAGGGGGATACGAGCAGTACTTC. Protein sequence: CASSLAVGGYEQYF.

This rearrangement joins TRBV2 to TRBJ2-5; 8 bases align to TRBD2. The germline gives CDR1 SNHLY, CDR2 FYNNEI. J lost 7 bases, V lost 7 bases, and 11 bases had no gene match. CDR3 length: 14 residues. The CDR3 sequence: CASNPGLDLGTQYF. In nucleotides, the CDR3 is TGTGCCAGCAATCCGGGACTAGACCTGGGGACCCAGTACTTC.

This clone was seen repeatedly, ten times or more. The CDR3 region is CASSPRQAGGKSTEAFF. The CDR3 nucleotides are TGTGCCAGCTCACCAAGACAGGCCGGTGGGAAGAGCACTGAAGCTTTCTTT. The chain combines TRBV18 with TRBJ1-1; weak D call: TRBD1 (6 bases). The CDR3 extends over 17 amino acids. Trimming removed 2 bases from V and 4 bases from J, with 20 bases in between. Germline V gene data show CDR1 as KGHSH and CDR2 as LQKENI. The full variable domain, completed using reference TRBV18 and TRBJ1-1, is NAGVMQNPRHLVRRRGQEARLRCSPMKGHSHVYWYRQLPEEGLKFMVYLQKENIIDESGMPKERFSAEFPKEGPSILRIQQVVRGDSAAYFCASSPRQAGGKSTEAFFGQGTRLTVV.

The genes are TRBV19 and TRBJ1-1; maybe TRBD1 (6 bases). The CDR3 is made up of 15 amino acids. The V end was cut by 8 bases, the J end by 3 bases, with 19 bases between. Germline V CDR1 and CDR2: LNHDA, SQIVND (reference sequence). CDR3: CASRKVGAGDTEAFF. CDR3 in DNA: TGTGCCAGTCGAAAAGTGGGGGCCGGGGACACTGAAGCTTTCTTT.

J is TRBJ1-3 and V is TRBV6-6; no reliable D call. The CDR3 is made up of 13 amino acids. Germline-derived CDR1 and CDR2 are MNHNY and SVGAGI (reference sequence). V was pared by 8 bases and J by 0 bases, with 8 bases between. CDR3 amino acids: CASLLGSGNTIYF. In DNA, the CDR3 is TGTGCCAGCCTTTTGGGCTCTGGAAACACCATATATTTT.

The rearrangement uses TRBV4-1 and TRBJ2-5; 10 nucleotides match TRBD2. V lost 5 bases and J lost 5; bases outside the gene matches: 11. The germline V gene has CDR1 MGHRA and CDR2 YSYEKL. The length of the CDR3 is 16 residues. The CDR3: CASSEKTLAGAETQYF. Written as DNA, the CDR3 is TGCGCCAGCAGCGAAAAAACTCTAGCGGGGGCGGAGACCCAGTACTTC.

Turning to this clone: Other DNA sequences within the sample encode an identical CDR3. The CDR3 DNA is TGTGCCTGGAGTGTACGGGATGAGCAGTTCTTC. Amino acids: CAWSVRDEQFF. V usage is TRBV30 and J usage is TRBJ2-1; D not resolved. The CDR3 covers 11 residues. Per the germline V gene, CDR1 is GTSNPN and CDR2 is SVGIG (reference sequence). V dropped 0 bases and J dropped 8 bases, with 5 bases sitting between them.

The rearrangement joins TRBV18 to TRBJ1-2, with D possibly matching TRBD1 (5 bases). The V gene lost 5 bases and the J gene lost 6 bases, with 7 bases spanning the gap. This CDR3 is built from 11 residues. Germline lookup yields CDR1 KGHSH and CDR2 LQKENI. CDR3 residues: CASSARDGYTF. The CDR3 DNA follows: TGTGCCAGCTCAGCCAGGGATGGCTACACCTTC.

The rearrangement links TRBV5-1 to TRBJ2-2, with unresolved D. This CDR3 comprises 15 residues. Germline V lookup: CDR1 SGHRS, CDR2 YFSETQ. The V and J ends lost 2 bases and 0 bases respectively, with 8 bases between them. For the CDR3, the DNA is TGCGCCAGCAGCTTTGGCAGTACGAACACCGGGGAGCTGTTTTTT. Protein product: CASSFGSTNTGELFF.

The chain's CDR3 is CASSLEVGEQFF. CDR3 coding DNA: TGTGCCAGCAGCTTAGAGGTGGGTGAGCAGTTCTTC. The rearrangement uses TRBV11-3 and TRBJ2-1; D ambiguous. The CDR3 has 12 residues. Germline-derived CDR1 and CDR2 are SGHNT and YENEEA. V was shortened by 0 bases and J by 9 bases, with 6 bases between the two germline ends.